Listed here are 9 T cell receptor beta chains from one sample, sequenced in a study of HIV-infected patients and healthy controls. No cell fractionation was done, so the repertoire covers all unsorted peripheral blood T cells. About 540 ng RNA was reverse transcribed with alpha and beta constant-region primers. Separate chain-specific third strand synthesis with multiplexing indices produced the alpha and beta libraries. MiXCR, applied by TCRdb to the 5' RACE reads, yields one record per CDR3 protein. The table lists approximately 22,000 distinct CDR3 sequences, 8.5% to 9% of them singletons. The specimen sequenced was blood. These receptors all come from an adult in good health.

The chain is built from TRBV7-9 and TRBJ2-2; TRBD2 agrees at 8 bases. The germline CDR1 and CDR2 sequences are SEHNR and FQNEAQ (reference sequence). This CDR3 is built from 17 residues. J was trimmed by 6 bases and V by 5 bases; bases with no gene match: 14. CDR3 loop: CASSPERGPPLSGELFF. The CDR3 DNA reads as TGTGCCAGCAGCCCTGAGCGGGGGCCCCCCTTGTCCGGGGAGCTGTTTTTT.

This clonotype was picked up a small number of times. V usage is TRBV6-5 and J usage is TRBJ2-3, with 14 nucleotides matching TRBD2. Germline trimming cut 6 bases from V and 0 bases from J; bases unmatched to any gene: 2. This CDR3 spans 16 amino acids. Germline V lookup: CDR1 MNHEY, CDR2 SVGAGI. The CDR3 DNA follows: TGTGCCAGCAGCCGGACTAGCGGGGGGAGCACAGATACGCAGTATTTT. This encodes CASSRTSGGSTDTQYF.

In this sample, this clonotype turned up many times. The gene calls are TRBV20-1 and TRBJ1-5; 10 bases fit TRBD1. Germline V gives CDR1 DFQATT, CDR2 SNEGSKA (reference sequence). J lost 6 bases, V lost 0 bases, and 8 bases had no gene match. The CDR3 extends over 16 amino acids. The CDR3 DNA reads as TGCAGTGCTAGAGATACCGGACAGGGGGTCGGTCAGCCCCAGCATTTT. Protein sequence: CSARDTGQGVGQPQHF.

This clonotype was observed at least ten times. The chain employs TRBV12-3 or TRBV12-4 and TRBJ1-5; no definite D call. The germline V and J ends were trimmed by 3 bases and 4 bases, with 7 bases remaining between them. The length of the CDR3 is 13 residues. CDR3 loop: CASSFSANQPQHF. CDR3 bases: TGTGCCAGCAGTTTCTCCGCGAATCAGCCCCAGCATTTT.

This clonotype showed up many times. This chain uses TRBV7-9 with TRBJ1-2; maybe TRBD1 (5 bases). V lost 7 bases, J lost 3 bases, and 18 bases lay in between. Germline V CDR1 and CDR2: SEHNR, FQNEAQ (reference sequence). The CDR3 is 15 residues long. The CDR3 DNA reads TGTGCCAGCATCAATTTTCTCGGGACTGACTATGGCTACACCTTC. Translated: CASINFLGTDYGYTF.

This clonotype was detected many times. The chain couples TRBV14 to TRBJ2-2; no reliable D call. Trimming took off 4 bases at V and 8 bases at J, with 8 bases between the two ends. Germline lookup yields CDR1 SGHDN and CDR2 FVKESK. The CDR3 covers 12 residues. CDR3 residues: CASSRSLGELFF. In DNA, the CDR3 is TGTGCCAGCAGCCGCAGCCTAGGGGAGCTGTTTTTT.

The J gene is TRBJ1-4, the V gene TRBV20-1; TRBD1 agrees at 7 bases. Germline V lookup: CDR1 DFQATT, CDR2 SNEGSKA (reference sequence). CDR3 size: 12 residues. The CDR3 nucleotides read TGCAGCGTACAGGGGAGTGATGAAAAACTGTTTTTT. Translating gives CSVQGSDEKLFF.

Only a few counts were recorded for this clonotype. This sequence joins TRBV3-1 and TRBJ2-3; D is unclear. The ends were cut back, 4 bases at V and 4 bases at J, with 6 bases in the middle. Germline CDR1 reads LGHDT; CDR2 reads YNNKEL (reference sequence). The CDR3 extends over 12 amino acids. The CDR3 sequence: CASSLYPDTQYF. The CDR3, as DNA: TGTGCCAGCAGCCTCTATCCAGATACGCAGTATTTT.

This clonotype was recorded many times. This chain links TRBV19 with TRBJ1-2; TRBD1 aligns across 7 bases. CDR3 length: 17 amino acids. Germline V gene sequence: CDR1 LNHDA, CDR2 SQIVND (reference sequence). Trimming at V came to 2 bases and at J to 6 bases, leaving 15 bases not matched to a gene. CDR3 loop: CASSIYGTDFQGNGYTF. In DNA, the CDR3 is TGTGCCAGTAGTATATACGGGACAGACTTTCAAGGGAATGGCTACACCTTC.